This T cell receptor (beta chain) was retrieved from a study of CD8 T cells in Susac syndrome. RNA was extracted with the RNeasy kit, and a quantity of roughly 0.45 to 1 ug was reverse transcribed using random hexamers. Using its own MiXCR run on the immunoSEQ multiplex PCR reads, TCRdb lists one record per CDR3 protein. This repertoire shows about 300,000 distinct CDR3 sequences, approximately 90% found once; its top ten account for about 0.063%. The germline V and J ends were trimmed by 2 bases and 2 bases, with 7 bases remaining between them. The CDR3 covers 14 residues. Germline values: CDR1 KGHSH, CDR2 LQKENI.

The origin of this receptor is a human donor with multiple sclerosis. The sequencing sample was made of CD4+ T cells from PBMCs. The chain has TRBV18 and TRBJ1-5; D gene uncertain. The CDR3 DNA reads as TGTGCCAGCTCACCAATCGTTGGCAATCAGCCCCAGCATTTT. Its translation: CASSPIVGNQPQHF.